These T cell receptor beta chains were read from a single sample in a study of blood T cells in healthy people across ages. MiXCR was run by TCRdb on the 5' RACE reads, yielding one entry per CDR3 protein. The sample lists 600,000 or so distinct CDR3 sequences, roughly 48% seen once, with under 30% in the top ten. Sequencing was carried out using blood. The receptors were gathered from a man older than 75 in good health. Each CDR3 is given without its conserved first and last residue.

v_gene: TRBV9; CDR3aa: ASSPRDSLNIQY
v_gene: TRBV6-5; CDR3aa: ASSNAGVETQY
v_gene: TRBV25-1; CDR3aa: ASSDPSQGPKSGYT
v_gene: TRBV20-1; CDR3aa: SAGLAGGLNEQF
v_gene: TRBV20-1; CDR3aa: SAKAGGEHQPQH
v_gene: TRBV6-2/TRBV6-3; CDR3aa: ASSYGREGRGEQF
v_gene: TRBV7-8; CDR3aa: ASSLEAGAYNEQF
v_gene: TRBV12-3/TRBV12-4; CDR3aa: ASSFLSTNTGELF
v_gene: TRBV4-1; CDR3aa: ASSQEGLAGPRAYEQY
v_gene: TRBV10-3; CDR3aa: AVGLDSYEQY
v_gene: TRBV29-1; CDR3aa: SVAGPNQPQH
v_gene: TRBV4-1; CDR3aa: ASSQARLEETQY
v_gene: TRBV6-6; CDR3aa: ASSDDRAQAAF
v_gene: TRBV4-3; CDR3aa: ASSQDSGGEKLF
v_gene: TRBV29-1; CDR3aa: SAGSLAGEDEQY
v_gene: TRBV5-1; CDR3aa: ASSLTGAYEQY
v_gene: TRBV14; CDR3aa: ASSLLSGGYSPLH
v_gene: TRBV7-2; CDR3aa: ASRRRGDTDTQY
v_gene: TRBV6-4; CDR3aa: ASSGWTGMNTEAF
v_gene: TRBV4-3; CDR3aa: ASSQDPAGSAHNEQF
v_gene: TRBV12-3/TRBV12-4; CDR3aa: TSSVRDRDDGYT
v_gene: TRBV28; CDR3aa: ASSLNAGGETQY
v_gene: TRBV11-3; CDR3aa: ASSLGTGGEETQY
v_gene: TRBV24-1; CDR3aa: ATSEGQAYNEQF
v_gene: TRBV7-2; CDR3aa: ASSFLREQY
v_gene: TRBV11-2; CDR3aa: ASSRRTTTYEQY
v_gene: TRBV5-1; CDR3aa: ASEASGTSTDTQY
v_gene: TRBV7-9; CDR3aa: ASSETDRGLRLF